This T cell receptor (beta chain) was sequenced in a study of T cells in Graves' hyperthyroidism and ophthalmopathy. About the research overall: Staff took peripheral blood when the initial diagnosis was made, before any treatment began. Notes on the study in general: Stable hyperthyroidism and ophthalmopathy were separated using 13 V-J signatures.

The definition of stable Graves' hyperthyroidism was no ophthalmopathy progression within 18 months. Uncontrolled infections, other autoimmune diseases, pregnancy or lactation led to exclusion of patients. This clonotype showed up just a few times. Its target is not known. Germline V CDR1 and CDR2: MNHEY, SMNVEV (reference sequence). This CDR3 has 13 residues. V was clipped by 2 bases and J by 4 bases, with 7 bases between them. Amplification targeted TCR beta CDR3 regions from RNA transcripts. When the TCR CDR3 underwent first-round RT-PCR, the HTBI primer set was used. MiXCR was run by TCRdb on the multiplex PCR reads, yielding one entry per CDR3 protein. The sample carries hundreds of thousands of distinct CDR3 sequences, 12% to 15% recorded once.

The sequencing input was blood. This receptor was identified in a woman aged 18 to 35 with Graves' hyperthyroidism. This rearrangement joins TRBV27 to TRBJ2-3; D unclear. The chain's CDR3 is CASSLRGADTQYF. In nucleotides, the CDR3 is TGTGCCAGCAGTTTAAGAGGCGCAGATACGCAGTATTTT.